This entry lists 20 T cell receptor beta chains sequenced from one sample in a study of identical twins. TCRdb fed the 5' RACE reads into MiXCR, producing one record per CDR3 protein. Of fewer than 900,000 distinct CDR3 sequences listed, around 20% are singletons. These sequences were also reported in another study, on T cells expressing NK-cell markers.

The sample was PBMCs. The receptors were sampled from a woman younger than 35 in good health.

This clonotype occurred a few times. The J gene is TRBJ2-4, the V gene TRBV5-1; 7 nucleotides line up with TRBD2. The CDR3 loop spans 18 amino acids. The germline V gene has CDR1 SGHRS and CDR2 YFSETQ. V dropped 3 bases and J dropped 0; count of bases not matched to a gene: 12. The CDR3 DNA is TGCGCCAGCAGCTATGACCCCGGGGGGTCACTAGCCAAAAACATTCAGTACTTC. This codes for CASSYDPGGSLAKNIQYF.

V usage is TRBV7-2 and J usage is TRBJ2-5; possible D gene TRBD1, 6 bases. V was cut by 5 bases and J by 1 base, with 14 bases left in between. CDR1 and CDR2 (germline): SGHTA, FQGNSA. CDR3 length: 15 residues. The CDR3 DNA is TGTGCCAGCAGCGCAAATCAGGGGAGCCAAGAGACCCAGTACTTC. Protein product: CASSANQGSQETQYF.

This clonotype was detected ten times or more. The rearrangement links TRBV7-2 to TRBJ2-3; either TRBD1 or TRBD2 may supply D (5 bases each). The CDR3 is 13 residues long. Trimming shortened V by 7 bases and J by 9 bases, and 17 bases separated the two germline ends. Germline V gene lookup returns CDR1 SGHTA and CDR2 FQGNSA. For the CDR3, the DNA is TGTGCCAGCATCCTTAGAGGGGATCCGACGCAGTATTTT. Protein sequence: CASILRGDPTQYF.

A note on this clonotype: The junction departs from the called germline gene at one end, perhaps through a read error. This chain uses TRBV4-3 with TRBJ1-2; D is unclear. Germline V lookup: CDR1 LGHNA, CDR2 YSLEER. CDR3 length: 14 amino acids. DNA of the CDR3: TGCGCCAGCAGCCAAGGGGCGGATAACTATGGTTACACCTTC. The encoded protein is CASSQGADNYGYTF.

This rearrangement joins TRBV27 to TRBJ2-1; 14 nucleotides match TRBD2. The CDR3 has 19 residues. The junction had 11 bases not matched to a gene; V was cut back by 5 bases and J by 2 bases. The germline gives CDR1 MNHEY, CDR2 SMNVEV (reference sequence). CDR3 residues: CASSAPGLAGVIPYNEQFF. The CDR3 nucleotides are TGTGCCAGCAGTGCGCCGGGACTAGCGGGAGTAATCCCCTACAATGAGCAGTTCTTC.

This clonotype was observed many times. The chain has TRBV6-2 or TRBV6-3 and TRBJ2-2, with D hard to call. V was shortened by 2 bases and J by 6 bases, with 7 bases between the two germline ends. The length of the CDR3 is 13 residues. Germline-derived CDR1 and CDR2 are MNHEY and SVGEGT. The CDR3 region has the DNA TGTGCCAGCAGTTACGATGAGGCCGGGGAGCTGTTTTTT. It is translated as CASSYDEAGELFF.

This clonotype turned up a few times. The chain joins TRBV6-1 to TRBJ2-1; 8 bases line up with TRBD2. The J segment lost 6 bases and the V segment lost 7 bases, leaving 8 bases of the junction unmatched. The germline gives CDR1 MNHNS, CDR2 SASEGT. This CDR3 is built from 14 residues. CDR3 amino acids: CASTTGRAGNEQFF. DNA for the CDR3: TGTGCCAGCACCACCGGGAGGGCCGGCAATGAGCAGTTCTTC.

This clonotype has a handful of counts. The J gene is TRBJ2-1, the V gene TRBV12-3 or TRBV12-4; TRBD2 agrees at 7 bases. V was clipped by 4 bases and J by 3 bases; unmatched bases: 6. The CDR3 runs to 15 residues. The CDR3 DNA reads TGTGCCAGCAGTTCGGGACTAATACGCTACAATGAGCAGTTCTTC. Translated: CASSSGLIRYNEQFF.

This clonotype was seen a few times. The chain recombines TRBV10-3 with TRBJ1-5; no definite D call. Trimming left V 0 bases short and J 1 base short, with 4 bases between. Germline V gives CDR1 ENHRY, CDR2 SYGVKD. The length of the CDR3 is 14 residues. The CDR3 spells CAISESSSNQPQHF. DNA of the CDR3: TGTGCCATCAGTGAGTCCTCGAGCAATCAGCCCCAGCATTTT.

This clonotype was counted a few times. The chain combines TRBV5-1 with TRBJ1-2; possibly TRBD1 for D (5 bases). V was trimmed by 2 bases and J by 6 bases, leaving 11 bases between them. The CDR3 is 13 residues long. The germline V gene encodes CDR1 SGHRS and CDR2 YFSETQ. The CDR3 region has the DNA TGCGCCAGCAGCTTCGCAGGGCAGCATGGCTACACCTTC. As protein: CASSFAGQHGYTF.

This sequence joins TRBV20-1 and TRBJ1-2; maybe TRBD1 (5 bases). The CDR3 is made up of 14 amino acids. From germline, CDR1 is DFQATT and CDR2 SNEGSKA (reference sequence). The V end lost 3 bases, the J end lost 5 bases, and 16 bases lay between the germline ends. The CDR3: CSASLPGRPYGYTF. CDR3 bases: TGCAGTGCTAGCCTCCCGGGACGGCCTTATGGCTACACCTTC.

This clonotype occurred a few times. CDR3 bases: TGCAGTGCTAGAGATCTTGCGGGAGGGCTTACCTACAATGAGCAGTTCTTC. It is translated as CSARDLAGGLTYNEQFF. The chain has TRBV20-1 and TRBJ2-1, with 9 bases fitting TRBD2. The CDR3 is 17 residues long. CDR1 is DFQATT and CDR2 is SNEGSKA in the germline V gene (reference sequence). With V trimmed by 0 bases and J by 2 bases, 8 bases remained unmatched.

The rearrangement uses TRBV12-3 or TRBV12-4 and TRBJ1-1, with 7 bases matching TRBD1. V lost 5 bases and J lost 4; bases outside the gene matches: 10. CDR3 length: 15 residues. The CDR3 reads CASSTLGEGATEAFF. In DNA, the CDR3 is TGTGCCAGCAGTACCCTCGGGGAGGGGGCCACTGAAGCTTTCTTT.

CDR3 DNA sequence: TGTGCCAGCAGTTTAATTTCTTCGGGCATTCAGTACTTC. Amino acid sequence: CASSLISSGIQYF. J is TRBJ2-4 and V is TRBV27; D call uncertain. Germline loops: CDR1 MNHEY, CDR2 SMNVEV (reference sequence). V dropped 2 bases and J dropped 9 bases, with 11 bases sitting between them. The length of the CDR3 is 13 residues.

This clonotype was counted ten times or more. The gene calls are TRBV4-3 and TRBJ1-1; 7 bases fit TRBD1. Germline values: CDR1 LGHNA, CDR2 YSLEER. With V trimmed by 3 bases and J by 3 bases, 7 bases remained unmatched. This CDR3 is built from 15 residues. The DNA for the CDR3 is TGCGCCAGCAGCCATGAGACAGGGAGGTACACTGAAGCTTTCTTT. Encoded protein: CASSHETGRYTEAFF.

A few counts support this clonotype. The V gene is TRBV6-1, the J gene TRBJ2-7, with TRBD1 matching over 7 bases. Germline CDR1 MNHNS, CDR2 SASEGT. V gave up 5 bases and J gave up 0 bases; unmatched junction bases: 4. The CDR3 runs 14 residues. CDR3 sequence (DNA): TGTGCCAGCAGTACCGGGGACAGCTCCTACGAGCAGTACTTC. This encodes CASSTGDSSYEQYF.

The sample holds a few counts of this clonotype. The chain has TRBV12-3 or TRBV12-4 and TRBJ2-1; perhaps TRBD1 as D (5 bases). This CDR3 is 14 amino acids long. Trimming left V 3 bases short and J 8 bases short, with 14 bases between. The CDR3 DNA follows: TGTGCCAGCAGTTTCTCAGGGTTTGTCGATGAGCAGTTCTTC. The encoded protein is CASSFSGFVDEQFF.

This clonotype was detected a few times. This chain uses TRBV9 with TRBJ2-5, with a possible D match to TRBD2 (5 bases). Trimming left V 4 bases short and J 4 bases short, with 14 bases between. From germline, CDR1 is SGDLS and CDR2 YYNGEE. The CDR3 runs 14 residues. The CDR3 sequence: CASSLRMDSETQYF. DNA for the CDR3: TGTGCCAGCAGCCTGCGAATGGACTCAGAGACCCAGTACTTC.

The CDR3 nucleotides read TGTGCCATCAGAGAGGGCACCTACGAGCAGTACTTC. Its translation: CAIREGTYEQYF. The chain is built from TRBV10-3 and TRBJ2-7, with D maybe TRBD2 (5 bases). This CDR3 has 12 amino acids. Looked up from germline, CDR1 is ENHRY and CDR2 is SYGVKD. Trimming stripped 6 bases from V and 2 bases from J, with 8 bases between.

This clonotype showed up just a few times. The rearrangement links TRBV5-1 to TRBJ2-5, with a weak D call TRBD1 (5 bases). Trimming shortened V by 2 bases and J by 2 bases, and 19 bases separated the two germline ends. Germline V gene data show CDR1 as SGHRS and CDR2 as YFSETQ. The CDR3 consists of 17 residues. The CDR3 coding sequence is TGCGCCAGCAGCTTAGGGGTAGGACAACGCATACAAGAGACCCAGTACTTC. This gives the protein CASSLGVGQRIQETQYF. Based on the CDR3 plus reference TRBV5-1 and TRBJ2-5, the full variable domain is KAGVTQTPRYLIKTRGQQVTLSCSPISGHRSVSWYQQTPGQGLQFLFEYFSETQRNKGNFPGRFSGRQFSNSRSEMNVSTLELGDSALYLCASSLGVGQRIQETQYFGPGTRLLVL.